This entry concerns a single T cell receptor beta chain. Germline and junction disagree at one end, which may indicate a read error. Only in-frame clones appear in the TCRdb table, and some are missing; sequencing was by immunoSEQ multiplex PCR. The data show 300,000 to 400,000 clones, around 92% seen once. The data belong to a study of blood T cell repertoires in COVID-19. For the study at large: From T cells, B-cell-depleted T cells, or PBMCs came the material, which was cDNA or gDNA.

The CDR3 length is 15 residues. The germline CDR1 and CDR2 sequences are MNHEY and SVGAGI. The Seattle patients joined while their infection was active and were tracked longitudinally afterward. The V gene is TRBV6-5, the J gene TRBJ2-2; 11 bases are shared with TRBD1. The receptor comes from a woman aged 25 to 39 with COVID-19, enrolled during active disease. Sequenced input: peripheral blood. The CDR3 DNA reads as TGTCCCAGCAGAGATGGGACAGGGGGGGGCGGGGAGCTGTTTTTT. Residues: CPSRDGTGGGGELFF.